These 32 T cell receptor beta chains originate from one sample sequenced in a study of CD8 T cells in Susac syndrome. RNA was extracted with the RNeasy kit, and a quantity of roughly 0.5 to 1 ug was reverse transcribed using random hexamers. TCRdb reprocessed the immunoSEQ multiplex PCR reads via MiXCR and lists one record per CDR3 protein. The table lists about 200,000 distinct CDR3 sequences, roughly 96% of them singletons. Sequencing was performed on CD4+ T cells from PBMCs. The receptors shown here come from a human donor with multiple sclerosis.

The J gene is TRBJ1-1, the V gene TRBV18; D might be TRBD1 (6 bases). Germline V CDR1 and CDR2: KGHSH, LQKENI. The V end lost 6 bases, the J end lost 2 bases, and 16 bases lay between the germline ends. This CDR3 spans 15 amino acids. The CDR3 DNA reads TGTGCCAGCTCTCATGAGGGGGGGTTCAACACTGAAGCTTTCTTT. As protein: CASSHEGGFNTEAFF.

This chain links TRBV6-5 with TRBJ2-7; a weak D match, TRBD2 (6 bases). The CDR3 loop spans 15 amino acids. Germline V gene data show CDR1 as MNHEY and CDR2 as SVGAGI. Trimming shortened V by 0 bases and J by 1 base, and 10 bases separated the two germline ends. This CDR3 reads CASSYSRERSYEQYF. DNA of the CDR3: TGTGCCAGCAGTTACTCACGGGAGAGGTCCTACGAGCAGTACTTC.

The chain has TRBV20-1 and TRBJ1-2; TRBD1 is a possible D gene (5 bases). V was trimmed by 3 bases and J by 3 bases, leaving 14 bases between them. The CDR3 is 14 residues long. Germline CDR1 reads DFQATT; CDR2 reads SNEGSKA (reference sequence). CDR3 in amino acids: CSARGLTPDYGYTF. As DNA, the CDR3 is TGCAGTGCTAGGGGACTGACTCCAGACTATGGCTACACCTTC.

The chain couples TRBV29-1 to TRBJ1-1; 7 nucleotides agree with TRBD1. V shed 7 bases, J shed 5 bases, and the junction held 13 bases outside the gene matches. The CDR3 length is 14 residues. CDR1 and CDR2 (germline): SQVTM, ANQGSEA. The CDR3: CSASENQGETEAFF. In nucleotides, the CDR3 is TGCAGCGCCAGCGAAAACCAGGGGGAAACTGAAGCTTTCTTT.

The V and J genes are TRBV30 and TRBJ1-4; TRBD1 aligns across 10 bases. Trimming took 0 bases from V and 10 from J; bases not matched to a gene: 5. From germline, CDR1 is GTSNPN and CDR2 SVGIG (reference sequence). The CDR3 is 14 residues long. CDR3 protein: CAWSVGTGAGKLFF. The CDR3 DNA is TGTGCCTGGAGTGTAGGGACAGGGGCTGGAAAACTGTTTTTT.

This clonotype was seen only once. The rearrangement uses TRBV23-1 and TRBJ1-6, with TRBD1 matching over 8 bases. TRBV23-1 has ORF status, its function being uncertain. The trim removed 2 bases at V and 14 bases at J, leaving 20 bases unmatched. CDR3 length: 18 residues. Here the CDR3 reads CASSQESITGGTVLALHF. The CDR3 bases are TGCGCCAGCAGTCAAGAGTCCATTACAGGGGGGACTGTTTTAGCCCTCCACTTT.

A word on this clonotype: The junction differs from germline at one of its ends, possibly a read error. The rearrangement links TRBV5-4 to TRBJ2-7; 7 bases align to TRBD1. Germline V gene data show CDR1 as SGHNT and CDR2 as YYREEE (reference sequence). This CDR3 has 14 residues. The CDR3 region has the DNA TGTGCCAGCAGCTGGAACAGGGGCTCCTCCGAGCAGTACTTC. Amino acids: CASSWNRGSSEQYF.

The chain links TRBV19 to TRBJ1-2; 8 nucleotides match TRBD1. Germline V gene lookup returns CDR1 LNHDA and CDR2 SQIVND (reference sequence). The CDR3 is 13 amino acids. The V segment lost 7 bases and the J segment 5 bases; nucleotides outside the gene matches: 6. The CDR3 protein is CASITGGTYGYTF. CDR3 sequence (DNA): TGTGCCAGTATCACAGGGGGAACTTATGGCTACACCTTC.

This chain joins TRBV29-1 and TRBJ2-7, with D unclear. The V and J ends lost 5 bases and 1 base respectively, with 12 bases between them. Per germline, CDR1 SQVTM and CDR2 ANQGSEA. This CDR3 is built from 13 residues. The CDR3 sequence: CSVMDGRSYEQYF. In DNA form, the CDR3 reads TGCAGCGTTATGGACGGACGGTCCTACGAGCAGTACTTC.

V is TRBV2 and J is TRBJ1-2, with D tentatively TRBD1 (5 bases). The CDR3 runs 14 residues. V lost 8 bases and J 5 bases, leaving 18 bases between the germline ends. Germline values: CDR1 SNHLY, CDR2 FYNNEI. The CDR3 region has the DNA TGTGCCAGCTCGGAAGGGACGGGGATGTATGGCTACACCTTC. Residues: CASSEGTGMYGYTF.

V gene TRBV7-9 combines with J gene TRBJ2-2; maybe TRBD1 (6 bases). The germline V gene encodes CDR1 SEHNR and CDR2 FQNEAQ (reference sequence). The CDR3 has 17 residues. With 2 bases removed from V and 0 bases from J, the gap between germline ends came to 13 bases. The CDR3 is CASSLPRGYSNTGELFF. The CDR3 coding sequence is TGTGCCAGCAGCTTACCCAGGGGCTATTCGAACACCGGGGAGCTGTTTTTT. The variable domain in full, completed from reference TRBV7-9 and TRBJ2-2, reads DTGVSQNPRHKITKRGQNVTFRCDPISEHNRLYWYRQTLGQGPEFLTYFQNEAQLEKSRLLSDRFSAERPKGSFSTLEIQRTEQGDSAMYLCASSLPRGYSNTGELFFGEGSRLTVL.

The chain uses TRBV27 and TRBJ1-5, with a possible D match to TRBD1 (5 bases). Germline V gene data show CDR1 as MNHEY and CDR2 as SMNVEV (reference sequence). The length of the CDR3 is 16 residues. The germline V and J ends were trimmed by 5 bases and 1 base, with 15 bases remaining between them. The CDR3 DNA is TGTGCCAGCAGTCCTGAGGGGATTTTGAGCAATCAGCCCCAGCATTTT. Its translation is CASSPEGILSNQPQHF.

The chain combines TRBV7-6 with TRBJ2-7, with a weak D call TRBD2 (7 bases). Germline CDR1 and CDR2: SGHVS and FNYEAQ. V was cut by 1 base and J by 5 bases, with 15 bases left in between. The CDR3 covers 15 residues. This CDR3 is CASSLGRGAGNEQYF. As DNA, the CDR3 is TGTGCCAGCAGCTTAGGCCGGGGGGCCGGGAACGAGCAGTACTTC.

This clonotype was picked up one time. The V gene is TRBV14, the J gene TRBJ2-7; no definite D call. The CDR3 has 12 residues. V lost 1 base, J lost 3 bases, and 4 bases lay in between. CDR1 and CDR2 (germline): SGHDN, FVKESK. In DNA form, the CDR3 reads TGTGCCAGCAGCCAAGGACACTACGAGCAGTACTTC. It encodes CASSQGHYEQYF.

A remark on this clonotype: A read error may account for a junction end that differs from germline. The chain employs TRBV3-1 and TRBJ2-7, with TRBD2 identical over 12 bases. This CDR3 spans 14 amino acids. CDR1 and CDR2 (germline): LGHDT, YNNKEL (reference sequence). Written as DNA, the CDR3 is TGTGCCAGCAGCCCAACCGGGACTAGCGGGCTGAAAAACTTC. This sequence encodes CASSPTGTSGLKNF.

This chain uses TRBV25-1 with TRBJ1-2; no definite D call. CDR1 is MGHDK and CDR2 is SYGVNS in the germline V gene. The length of the CDR3 is 17 residues. V gave up 1 base and J gave up 7 bases, with 22 bases separating them. CDR3 residues: CASSESSIQAGLAGYTF. CDR3 DNA: TGTGCCAGCAGTGAATCTAGCATTCAAGCTGGACTCGCTGGCTACACCTTC.

This chain uses TRBV25-1 with TRBJ2-1; possibly TRBD2 for D (6 bases). Germline CDR1 is MGHDK and CDR2 is SYGVNS. With 2 bases removed from V and 6 bases from J, the gap between germline ends came to 14 bases. CDR3 length equals 15 residues. This CDR3 is CASSEVAAGLNEQFF. CDR3 DNA sequence: TGTGCCAGCAGTGAAGTCGCGGCGGGACTCAATGAGCAGTTCTTC.

The genes are TRBV5-1 and TRBJ1-1; the D is unclear. V was pared by 0 bases and J by 0 bases, with 9 bases between. There are 15 residues in the CDR3. Germline CDR1 is SGHRS and CDR2 is YFSETQ. The CDR3, as DNA: TGCGCCAGCAGCTTGGCTGGGCCGCTGAACACTGAAGCTTTCTTT. Amino acids: CASSLAGPLNTEAFF.

V and J are TRBV15 and TRBJ2-3; possible D gene TRBD2, 5 bases. The V end was cut by 0 bases, the J end by 3 bases, with 10 bases between. CDR1 is LNHNV and CDR2 is YYDKDF in the germline V gene (reference sequence). This CDR3 contains 15 residues. The CDR3 DNA follows: TGTGCCACCAGCAGAGATCGCCAGCGGACAGATACGCAGTATTTT. This codes for CATSRDRQRTDTQYF.

The chain joins TRBV4-2 to TRBJ2-6; D gene uncertain. Trimming removed 0 bases from V and 0 bases from J, with 6 bases in between. The CDR3 is 16 amino acids. Germline loops: CDR1 LGHNA, CDR2 YNFKEQ. In DNA, the CDR3 is TGTGCCAGCAGCCAAGAAACCGGCTCTGGGGCCAACGTCCTGACTTTC. This gives the protein CASSQETGSGANVLTF.

The chain carries TRBV27 and TRBJ2-4; D is perhaps TRBD1 (6 bases). The V end lost 5 bases, the J end lost 9 bases, and 17 bases lay between the germline ends. CDR1 MNHEY and CDR2 SMNVEV come from the germline V gene (reference sequence). The CDR3 contains 14 residues. CDR3 DNA: TGTGCCAGCAGTGCCCACAACATAGGGGGCATTCAGTACTTC. This codes for CASSAHNIGGIQYF.

The chain has TRBV12-3 or TRBV12-4 and TRBJ1-2; D not resolved. Deletions cut 6 bases from V and 2 bases from J, with 10 bases between. The CDR3 has 13 amino acids. This CDR3 reads CASRLTDNYGYTF. CDR3 nucleotides: TGTGCCAGCAGATTGACTGACAACTATGGCTACACCTTC.

The rearrangement uses TRBV20-1 and TRBJ2-2, with 10 bases lining up with TRBD2. Germline trimming cut 6 bases from V and 7 bases from J; bases unmatched to any gene: 14. The germline V gene has CDR1 DFQATT and CDR2 SNEGSKA (reference sequence). CDR3 length: 16 amino acids. This chain's CDR3 is CSAPRGLAGDLGELFF. DNA of the CDR3: TGCAGTGCCCCGCGGGGGCTAGCGGGAGACCTCGGGGAGCTGTTTTTT.

This sequence joins TRBV20-1 and TRBJ2-2; D is undetermined. Germline assignment: CDR1 DFQATT and CDR2 SNEGSKA (reference sequence). Deletions cut 1 base from V and 4 bases from J, with 10 bases between. The CDR3 runs to 14 residues. The CDR3 reads CSARVRTSTGELFF. The CDR3 nucleotides are TGCAGTGCTAGAGTTCGGACCTCCACCGGGGAGCTGTTTTTT.

CDR3 nucleotides: TGTGCCAGCGTCAGCGGGAGAGGTTACGAGCAGTACTTC. It codes for CASVSGRGYEQYF. The chain combines TRBV7-9 with TRBJ2-7, with 8 bases that match TRBD2. This CDR3 contains 13 residues. With 8 bases clipped from V and 4 bases from J, the junction kept 7 bases outside the gene matches. Germline loops: CDR1 SEHNR, CDR2 FQNEAQ (reference sequence).

This sequence joins TRBV19 and TRBJ2-5; tentative D call: TRBD1 (5 bases). Germline CDR1 is LNHDA and CDR2 is SQIVND (reference sequence). The CDR3 contains 13 residues. V lost 6 bases and J 4 bases, leaving 12 bases between the germline ends. The CDR3 spells CASSSTARETQYF. In DNA form, the CDR3 reads TGTGCCAGTAGCTCGACAGCAAGAGAGACCCAGTACTTC. The full variable domain, rest sourced from reference TRBV19 and TRBJ2-5, is DGGITQSPKYLFRKEGQNVTLSCEQNLNHDAMYWYRQDPGQGLRLIYYSQIVNDFQKGDIAEGYSVSREKKESFPLTVTSAQKNPTAFYLCASSSTARETQYFGPGTRLLVL.

The rearrangement joins TRBV29-1 to TRBJ2-5; tentative D call: TRBD2 (6 bases). This CDR3 has 12 amino acids. The V and J ends lost 3 bases and 10 bases respectively, with 15 bases between them. Germline V gives CDR1 SQVTM, CDR2 ANQGSEA. CDR3 sequence: CSVEGVAASQYF. CDR3 in DNA: TGCAGCGTTGAGGGGGTAGCGGCAAGCCAGTACTTC.

The chain employs TRBV6-1 and TRBJ1-6, with D unclear. From germline, CDR1 is MNHNS and CDR2 SASEGT. Trimming took off 7 bases at V and 1 base at J, with 14 bases between the two ends. The length of the CDR3 is 16 residues. The CDR3 DNA sequence: TGTGCCAGCAAAGGGATTCAGGCGTCCTATAATTCACCCCTCCACTTT. Translating it yields CASKGIQASYNSPLHF.

The gene calls are TRBV7-9 and TRBJ2-1, with D perhaps TRBD2 (6 bases). Per the germline V gene, CDR1 is SEHNR and CDR2 is FQNEAQ (reference sequence). With 3 bases removed from V and 1 base from J, the gap between germline ends came to 10 bases. The CDR3 totals 15 residues. The CDR3 DNA reads TGTGCCAGCAGCTTCGGGAGTCCTTCCTACAATGAGCAGTTCTTC. This sequence encodes CASSFGSPSYNEQFF.

This chain joins TRBV7-2 and TRBJ2-7; D gene ambiguous. V was pared by 1 base and J by 5 bases, with 9 bases between. This CDR3 has 13 amino acids. The germline gives CDR1 SGHTA, CDR2 FQGNSA. The CDR3 sequence: CASSLVVANEQYF. In DNA, the CDR3 is TGTGCCAGCAGCTTAGTCGTTGCAAACGAGCAGTACTTC.

This sequence joins TRBV9 and TRBJ2-1, with 7 positions matching TRBD2. The germline gives CDR1 SGDLS, CDR2 YYNGEE. V lost 0 bases and J lost 3; bases outside the gene matches: 9. This CDR3 has 17 residues. CDR3 protein: CASSVGAPSGNYNEQFF. CDR3 sequence (DNA): TGTGCCAGCAGCGTAGGAGCCCCTAGCGGCAACTACAATGAGCAGTTCTTC.

The J gene is TRBJ1-1, the V gene TRBV7-9; tentative D call: TRBD1 (6 bases). Germline V lookup: CDR1 SEHNR, CDR2 FQNEAQ (reference sequence). The V end was cut by 5 bases, the J end by 7 bases, with 17 bases between. CDR3 length: 14 amino acids. CDR3 protein: CASSPYGGAYEAFF. The CDR3 DNA reads TGTGCCAGCAGCCCCTATGGGGGCGCCTATGAAGCTTTCTTT.